This T cell receptor beta chain appears in the sequencing data of a study of early T cells in non-severe SARS-CoV-2 infection. Study at large: With bulk RNA from unsorted whole blood as input, sequencing yielded unpaired chains. Broader study findings: Comparison of clonotypes with VDJdb favored anti-spike CD8 responses while missing private and CD4 specificities.

cDNA molecules, individually, were tagged with unique molecular identifiers. MiXCR, applied by TCRdb to the 5' RACE reads, yields one record per CDR3 protein. The table lists tens of thousands of distinct CDR3 sequences, approximately 15% of them singletons. Of note for this clonotype: Its antigen is still unknown.

The input for sequencing was whole blood, taken at baseline. This TCR was sampled from an adult who was a healthcare worker with PCR-confirmed SARS-CoV-2 infection or an uninfected control (not recorded which).

The CDR3, as DNA: TGTGCCAGCCGCCGTGGTGCGGGTAATGAAAAACTGTTTTTT. Translating it yields CASRRGAGNEKLFF. The genes are TRBV12-3 or TRBV12-4 and TRBJ1-4; D is ambiguous. CDR3 size: 14 residues. The V end was cut by 8 bases, the J end by 4 bases, with 14 bases between.